Described below is a single T cell receptor beta chain sequence and its context. Antigen specificity is unknown. Germline loops: CDR1 MGHRA, CDR2 YSYEKL. V was cut by 0 bases and J by 11 bases, with 19 bases left in between. This CDR3 contains 15 residues. The study sequenced cultured CD4+ T cell DNA using the Oncomine TCR Beta short-read assay. TCRdb reprocessed the PCR reads with MiXCR, giving one entry per CDR3 protein. Here the sample spans 9,500 to 15,000 distinct CDR3 sequences, 50% to 60% being singletons. Sample treatment: roughly 10-day PBMC culture with coronavirus spike peptide pools or control peptides (ViraFEST assay). This sample was taken from a study of vaccination and CD4 T cells after COVID-19. Background on the study: Each participant underwent a two-dose regimen of either the BNT162b2 or the mRNA-1273 vaccine. Cells were stimulated with overlapping spike peptide pools from SARS-CoV-2, HCoV-NL63, HCoV-OC43 and HCoV-229E.

Notes on the study in general: 304 of 307 vaccine-specific clones from convalescent patients were spike mono-reactive.

The source material was CD4+ T cells from blood, cultured in vitro. The receptor comes from a human donor who had recovered from COVID-19. The chain employs TRBV4-1 and TRBJ1-1; TRBD1 might be the D (5 bases). The DNA for the CDR3 is TGCGCCAGCAGCCAAGAGGCAGGGCGTCCTCGGGGGGCTTTCTTT. Residues: CASSQEAGRPRGAFF.